This T cell receptor (beta chain) was captured in a study of cytomegalovirus exposure and HLA in healthy donors. Amplification used 60 Vbeta primers and 13 Jbeta primers. In the original processing: There were about 80 million unique TCR beta chains by a later count, and approximately 12 million of them were shared. Sequencing was performed with immunoSEQ multiplex PCR; in TCRdb, only in-frame clones are kept and a portion is missing. For V, J and clone size, that table is used; D and trimming come from the DNA. The data hold around 250,000 clones, with roughly 91% observed a single time. This clone was detected only once. The sample was PBMCs. The clonotype comes from a girl aged 2 to 9 in good health and CMV-seronegative.

CDR3 residues: CSVGWQGSNQPQHF. The CDR3 coding sequence is TGCAGCGTTGGTTGGCAGGGTAGCAATCAGCCCCAGCATTTT. The chain joins TRBV29-1 to TRBJ1-5; a possible D gene is TRBD1 (5 bases). Germline CDR1 SQVTM, CDR2 ANQGSEA. The CDR3 consists of 14 residues. V lost 4 bases to trimming and J lost 0 bases, with 10 bases between them.